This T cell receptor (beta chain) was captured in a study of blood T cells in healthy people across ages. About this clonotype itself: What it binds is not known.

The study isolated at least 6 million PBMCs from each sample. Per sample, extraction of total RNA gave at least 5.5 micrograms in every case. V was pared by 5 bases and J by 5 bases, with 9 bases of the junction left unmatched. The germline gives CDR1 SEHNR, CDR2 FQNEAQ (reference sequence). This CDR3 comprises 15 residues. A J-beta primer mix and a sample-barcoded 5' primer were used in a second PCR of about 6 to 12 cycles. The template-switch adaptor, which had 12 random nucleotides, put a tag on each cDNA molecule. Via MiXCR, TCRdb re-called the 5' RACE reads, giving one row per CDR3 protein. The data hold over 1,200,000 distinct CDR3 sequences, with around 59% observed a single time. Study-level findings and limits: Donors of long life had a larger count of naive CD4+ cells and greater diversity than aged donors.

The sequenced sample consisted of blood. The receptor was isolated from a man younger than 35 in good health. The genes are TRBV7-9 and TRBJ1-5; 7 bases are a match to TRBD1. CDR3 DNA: TGTGCCAGCAGCGCCGGGACAGCCCGGCATCAGCCCCAGCATTTT. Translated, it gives CASSAGTARHQPQHF.